This entry concerns a single TCR beta chain. Its target is unknown. The entry originates in a study of PD-L1 blockade in urothelial cancer. Across the whole study: In the mid-2010s therapy began: atezolizumab 1,200 mg intravenously every 3 weeks. Once treatment had started, blood was analyzed at 3 weeks (second dose) and again at 6 weeks. Blood samples contained a median about 130,000 T cells. Study outcomes and limitations: Pretreatment peripheral blood TCR clonality that fell below the median predicted better survival among the patients studied.

Assay used: immunoSEQ multiplex PCR; TCRdb lists only in-frame clones, some missing. The data contain tens of thousands of clones, around nine tenths of them seen just once; the ten biggest clones take up around 10%. Stated time point: peripheral blood 6 weeks after treatment start. The receptor comes from a man in his 60s with urothelial cancer. The specimen was PBMCs, collected around atezolizumab (anti-PD-L1) treatment.

The DNA of the CDR3 is TGTGCCAGCTCACCACCGTTGACAGGAATCCCCTACGAGCAGTACTTC. Amino acids: CASSPPLTGIPYEQYF. The rearrangement joins TRBV18 to TRBJ2-7; a possible D gene is TRBD1 (6 bases). Trimming took 0 bases from V and 2 from J, leaving 14 bases between them. Germline CDR1 KGHSH, CDR2 LQKENI. CDR3 length equals 16 residues.